These T cell receptor beta chains were read from a single sample in a study of T cell repertoires in cytomegalovirus infection. One entry per CDR3 protein, called by TCRdb with MiXCR from the reads. There are 200,000 or so distinct CDR3 sequences in the sample; around 35% occur only once, and over 45% lies in the top ten. Their antigens remain unidentified. The material was CD8+ T cells from cultured PBMCs, obtained from culture after CMV antigen stimulation. Receptors originate from a human donor in good health (CMV status not recorded). Some clones in this sample may be carry-over from other donors' samples. The CDR3 runs from the conserved cysteine through the conserved F or W. Fields, in order: D gene, clone size, J gene, V gene, CDR3 length, CDR3 DNA, CDR3 protein. A D gene is named only where the DNA matches it firmly. Not every row has a clone size; where given, it reads once, few, many or a size class.

D gene: TRBD1
clone size: -
J gene: TRBJ2-5
V gene: TRBV9
CDR3 length: 14
CDR3 DNA: TGTGCCAGCAGCGTAACAGGGGGCCAAGAGACCCAGTACTTC
CDR3 protein: CASSVTGGQETQYF

D gene: TRBD2
clone size: -
J gene: TRBJ2-3
V gene: TRBV6-6
CDR3 length: 14
CDR3 DNA: TGTGCCAGCAGTTACGGGGGGGGCACAGATACGCAGTATTTT
CDR3 protein: CASSYGGGTDTQYF

D gene: -
clone size: many
J gene: TRBJ1-4
V gene: TRBV7-8
CDR3 length: 18
CDR3 DNA: TGTGCCAGCAGCTTGTCTCTCCAGGGAACAGGGAGAAATGAAAAACTGTTTTTT
CDR3 protein: CASSLSLQGTGRNEKLFF

D gene: TRBD2
clone size: few
J gene: TRBJ2-1
V gene: TRBV29-1
CDR3 length: 13
CDR3 DNA: TGCAGCCTTTTTGGGGGGGAGGGTTATGAGCAGTTCTTC
CDR3 protein: CSLFGGEGYEQFF

D gene: TRBD1
clone size: -
J gene: TRBJ1-1
V gene: TRBV19
CDR3 length: 15
CDR3 DNA: TGTGCCAGTAGTCCTGACAGGGAATGGGGCACTGAAGCTTTCTTT
CDR3 protein: CASSPDREWGTEAFF

D gene: TRBD2
clone size: few
J gene: TRBJ2-3
V gene: TRBV10-3
CDR3 length: 16
CDR3 DNA: TGTGCCATCAGTGAGTCGGGTAGCGGGGAGGCAGATACGCAGTATTTT
CDR3 protein: CAISESGSGEADTQYF

D gene: -
clone size: -
J gene: TRBJ2-1
V gene: TRBV29-1
CDR3 length: 8
CDR3 DNA: TGCAGCGTTGACGAGCAGTTCTTC
CDR3 protein: CSVDEQFF

D gene: -
clone size: -
J gene: TRBJ1-1
V gene: TRBV11-2
CDR3 length: 16
CDR3 DNA: TGTGCCAGCAGCTTAGAGGGACGGGGGTTGTGGGCTGAAGCTTTCTTT
CDR3 protein: CASSLEGRGLWAEAFF

D gene: TRBD2
clone size: -
J gene: TRBJ2-5
V gene: TRBV4-1
CDR3 length: 15
CDR3 DNA: TGCGCCAGCAGCCCGACTAGCGGGAGCTCAGAGACCCAGTACTTC
CDR3 protein: CASSPTSGSSETQYF

D gene: -
clone size: -
J gene: TRBJ1-2
V gene: TRBV27
CDR3 length: 15
CDR3 DNA: TGTGCCAGCAGTCCCCGGAAAATGGGAAGGGATGGCTACACCTTC
CDR3 protein: CASSPRKMGRDGYTF

D gene: -
clone size: few
J gene: TRBJ1-2
V gene: TRBV7-4
CDR3 length: 12
CDR3 DNA: TGTGCCAGCAGCTTAGACAGCTATGGCTACACCTTC
CDR3 protein: CASSLDSYGYTF

D gene: TRBD2
clone size: -
J gene: TRBJ2-1
V gene: TRBV7-6
CDR3 length: 16
CDR3 DNA: TGTGCCAGCAGCTTAGAGCGGGGCCTCCTCTACAATGAGCAGTTCTTC
CDR3 protein: CASSLERGLLYNEQFF

D gene: -
clone size: few
J gene: TRBJ2-3
V gene: TRBV7-3
CDR3 length: 13
CDR3 DNA: TGTGCCAGCAGCCCGGACGGGGCCGATACGCAGTATTTT
CDR3 protein: CASSPDGADTQYF

D gene: TRBD2
clone size: few
J gene: TRBJ2-1
V gene: TRBV7-8
CDR3 length: 19
CDR3 DNA: TGTGCCAGCAGCTTAGCCCCCGGGACTAGCGTAAGCTCCTACAATGAGCAGTTCTTC
CDR3 protein: CASSLAPGTSVSSYNEQFF

D gene: -
clone size: -
J gene: TRBJ2-4
V gene: TRBV27
CDR3 length: 14
CDR3 DNA: TGTGCCAGCCCGGGACCCCCCGAAAGGAACATTCAGTACTTC
CDR3 protein: CASPGPPERNIQYF

D gene: TRBD1
clone size: -
J gene: TRBJ1-6
V gene: TRBV29-1
CDR3 length: 19
CDR3 DNA: TGCAGCGTTAGACCCCCCCGGACAGGGGGGAGCTCCTATAATTCACCCCTCCACTTT
CDR3 protein: CSVRPPRTGGSSYNSPLHF

D gene: -
clone size: -
J gene: TRBJ1-2
V gene: TRBV5-1
CDR3 length: 15
CDR3 DNA: TGCGCCAGCAGCCCAATCAGGGAAGACATCTATGGCTACACCTTC
CDR3 protein: CASSPIREDIYGYTF

D gene: TRBD2
clone size: -
J gene: TRBJ2-1
V gene: TRBV27
CDR3 length: 17
CDR3 DNA: TGTGCCAGCAGTTCCTCTAGCGGGGGCTACTCCTACAATGAGCAGTTCTTC
CDR3 protein: CASSSSSGGYSYNEQFF

D gene: -
clone size: few
J gene: TRBJ1-6
V gene: TRBV24-1
CDR3 length: 14
CDR3 DNA: TGTGCCACCAGTGGACTAAACCCCAATTCACCCCTCCACTTT
CDR3 protein: CATSGLNPNSPLHF

D gene: -
clone size: -
J gene: TRBJ1-4
V gene: TRBV27
CDR3 length: 16
CDR3 DNA: TGTGCCAGCAGTTCGAACAACATTGCAACTAATGAAAAACTGTTTTTT
CDR3 protein: CASSSNNIATNEKLFF

D gene: -
clone size: -
J gene: TRBJ2-1
V gene: TRBV10-1
CDR3 length: 14
CDR3 DNA: TGCGCCAGCAGTGGCGGCCCTCAAGGGAATGAGCAGTTCTTC
CDR3 protein: CASSGGPQGNEQFF

D gene: -
clone size: once
J gene: TRBJ2-3
V gene: TRBV29-1
CDR3 length: 13
CDR3 DNA: TGCAGCCTCCGGAGGGGGGTCACAGATACGCAGTATTTT
CDR3 protein: CSLRRGVTDTQYF

D gene: TRBD1
clone size: -
J gene: TRBJ2-7
V gene: TRBV27
CDR3 length: 15
CDR3 DNA: TGTGCCAGCAGTGAGGTCCCCGACAGGGCCTACGAGCAGTACTTC
CDR3 protein: CASSEVPDRAYEQYF

D gene: TRBD2
clone size: -
J gene: TRBJ2-7
V gene: TRBV11-1
CDR3 length: 18
CDR3 DNA: TGTGCCAGCAGCTTACCGCGGGGGTACGGGATTAGCTCCTACGAGCAGTACTTC
CDR3 protein: CASSLPRGYGISSYEQYF

D gene: -
clone size: few
J gene: TRBJ2-1
V gene: TRBV7-2
CDR3 length: 15
CDR3 DNA: TGTGCCAGCAGCTTAGAGAGCGGGTTGTACAATGAGCAGTTCTTC
CDR3 protein: CASSLESGLYNEQFF

D gene: -
clone size: few
J gene: TRBJ2-7
V gene: TRBV20-1
CDR3 length: 10
CDR3 DNA: TGCAGTGCAAGCCAAGACGAGCAGTACTTC
CDR3 protein: CSASQDEQYF

D gene: TRBD2
clone size: -
J gene: TRBJ2-1
V gene: TRBV7-3
CDR3 length: 16
CDR3 DNA: TGTGCCAGCAGCCCGTCCGGGACTAGCGGCTACAATGAGCAGTTCTTC
CDR3 protein: CASSPSGTSGYNEQFF